The present T cell receptor (beta chain) was sequenced within a study of T cell clonotyping in hematopoietic cell transplantation. This clone was seen a few times. Its target is not known. Other DNA sequences in the sample encode the same CDR3. Germline V gene lookup returns CDR1 SGDLS and CDR2 YYNGEE. The CDR3 runs to 13 residues. The V end lost 2 bases, the J end lost 5 bases, and 10 bases lay between the germline ends. Sequencing used immunoSEQ multiplex PCR; TCRdb keeps in-frame clones, though not all of them. Here the sample spans roughly 5,300 clones, just over 75% being singletons. Blood collection times were about day -28 and days 30, 100, 180 posttransplant. General study points: CD4 and CD8 repertoire contributions could not be separated without sorting. Pathologically expanded recipient clonotypes increased progressively from day 30 to day 180 as diversity fell. Graft donor and pretransplant recipient Inverse Simpson Index values predicted broader posttransplant TCR diversity.

This clonotype was sampled from a male patient over 55 who had an allogeneic stem cell transplant, so T cells may come from the graft donor. Some clones in this sample may be carry-over from other donors' samples. The chain recombines TRBV9 with TRBJ1-1; TRBD1 is a possible D gene (5 bases). Sequences were derived from peripheral blood mononuclear cells, sampled 100 days after allogeneic stem cell transplant. CDR3 nucleotides: TGTGCCAGCAGCGTGGGGACCGGAACTGAAGCTTTCTTT. This gives the protein CASSVGTGTEAFF. Full variable domain (missing parts from reference TRBV9 and TRBJ1-1): DSGVTQTPKHLITATGQRVTLRCSPRSGDLSVYWYQQSLDQGLQFLIQYYNGEERAKGNILERFSAQQFPDLHSELNLSSLELGDSALYFCASSVGTGTEAFFGQGTRLTVV.